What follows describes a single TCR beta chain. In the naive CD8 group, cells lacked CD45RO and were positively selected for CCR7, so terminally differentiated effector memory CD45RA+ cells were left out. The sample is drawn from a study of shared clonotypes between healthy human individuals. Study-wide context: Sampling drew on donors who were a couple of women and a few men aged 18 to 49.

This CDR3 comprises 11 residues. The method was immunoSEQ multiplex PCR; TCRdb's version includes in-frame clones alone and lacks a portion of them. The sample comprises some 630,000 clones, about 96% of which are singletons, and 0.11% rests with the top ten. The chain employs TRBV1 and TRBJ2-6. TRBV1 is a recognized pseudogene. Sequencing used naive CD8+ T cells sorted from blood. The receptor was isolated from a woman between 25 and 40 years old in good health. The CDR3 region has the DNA TGCACCAGCAGTCGGGCCAACGTCCTGACTTTC. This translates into CTSSRANVLTF.